This section outlines one T cell receptor (beta chain) sequence together with its context. As yet, its antigen is unknown. These data originate in a study of T cell responses to AZD1222 COVID-19 vaccine. TCRdb's copy holds only in-frame clones and misses some; the assay was immunoSEQ multiplex PCR. This repertoire shows 150,000 to 200,000 clones, approximately 90% found once; its top ten account for 2.5% to 3%. Study results and caveats: It should be noted that donors were predominantly white British and more often female, and clonal diversity was possibly underestimated.

Trimming shortened V by 5 bases and J by 7 bases, and 8 bases separated the two germline ends. Germline V CDR1 and CDR2: MDHEN, SYDVKM. There are 12 residues in the CDR3. The chain is built from TRBV28 and TRBJ1-4, with D uncertain. This TCR was sampled from an adult in good health. This material consisted of peripheral blood, taken on day 0 of AZD1222 vaccination. The CDR3 DNA follows: TGTGCCAGCAGTCGGCTAGGTGAAAAACTGTTTTTT. This encodes CASSRLGEKLFF.